Following are 17 T cell receptor beta chains from one sample sequenced in a study of Ad26.COV2.S vaccination and SARS-CoV-2 variants. The table came from immunoSEQ multiplex PCR; TCRdb's copy has only in-frame clones and leaves some out. The repertoire includes about 480,000 clones, around 88% of them detected once, and about 13% sits in the top ten. The treatment here: about 20 received Ad26.COV2.S at low or high dose, single or two shots; about 5 received placebo; per-sample allocation not given. All samples were drawn on day 63, counting from the first vaccine or placebo injection. The material sequenced was peripheral blood, taken in a trial of Ad26.COV2.S vaccine versus placebo. All receptors derive from a person aged 18 to 65 who received the Ad26.COV2.S COVID-19 vaccine or a placebo.

The V and J genes are TRBV3-1 (or the pseudogene TRBV3-2) and TRBJ2-7; D might be TRBD1 (6 bases). The CDR3 totals 15 residues. Germline CDR1 LGHDT, CDR2 YNNKEL (reference sequence). Trimming stripped 6 bases from V and 2 bases from J, with 17 bases between. As DNA, the CDR3 is TGTGCCAGCAGAAGGCAGGGGTCGGAAACCTACGAGCAGTACTTC. Its translation is CASRRQGSETYEQYF.

The chain joins TRBV6-1 to TRBJ2-7; D not resolved. This CDR3 has 12 residues. Trimming stripped 2 bases from V and 8 bases from J, with 10 bases between. Germline values: CDR1 MNHNS, CDR2 SASEGT. CDR3 bases: TGTGCCAGCAGTGAATTGGGTTTCCAGCAGTACTTC. Protein sequence: CASSELGFQQYF.

The chain links TRBV7-9 to TRBJ2-3; D is perhaps TRBD1 (5 bases). V lost 2 bases to trimming and J lost 3 bases, with 18 bases between them. The CDR3 is 17 residues long. CDR1 is SEHNR and CDR2 is FQNEAQ in the germline V gene (reference sequence). CDR3 in DNA: TGTGCCAGCAGCTTAAGACTTTCCCTAGGGGCTACAGATACGCAGTATTTT. It specifies CASSLRLSLGATDTQYF.

The CDR3 protein is CSVGATDTQYF. For the CDR3, the DNA is TGCAGCGTGGGGGCCACAGATACGCAGTATTTT. The chain employs TRBV29-1 and TRBJ2-3, with TRBD1 as a possible D gene (6 bases). The CDR3 runs 11 residues. Trimming shortened V by 6 bases and J by 2 bases, and 6 bases separated the two germline ends. Per germline, CDR1 SQVTM and CDR2 ANQGSEA.

This clone came up a few times. DNA of the CDR3: TGTGCCAGCAGCCGTGTACCTGGACAGTCTAATGAAAAACTGTTTTTT. Translated, it gives CASSRVPGQSNEKLFF. This chain connects TRBV6-6 to TRBJ1-4, with D perhaps TRBD1 (6 bases). V lost 6 bases, J lost 3 bases, and 17 bases lay in between. The CDR3 consists of 16 residues. Germline V CDR1 and CDR2: MNHNY, SVGAGI (reference sequence).

As for this clone: Because the CDR3's place on the DNA is in doubt, the DNA is left out and the CDR3 is given as listed by TCRdb. J is TRBJ2-7 and V is TRBV11-2; the D call in the table, TRBD2, was not verified against the DNA. Per the germline V gene, CDR1 is SGHAT and CDR2 is FQNNGV. The CDR3 adds up to 13 amino acids, both ends counted. The CDR3 spells CASSFGSGGEQYF.

The chain carries TRBV19 and TRBJ2-5; D is perhaps TRBD2 (6 bases). Trimming shortened V by 8 bases and J by 5 bases, and 15 bases separated the two germline ends. The CDR3 spans 13 residues. CDR1 and CDR2 (germline): LNHDA, SQIVND (reference sequence). DNA of the CDR3: TGTGCCAGTGGGACTCGTATGGGGGAGACCCAGTACTTC. Its protein product is CASGTRMGETQYF.

V is TRBV4-1 and J is TRBJ2-3; tentative D call: TRBD2 (6 bases). CDR1 is MGHRA and CDR2 is YSYEKL in the germline V gene. Trimming removed 1 base from V and 11 bases from J, with 16 bases in between. CDR3 length equals 14 residues. The CDR3 nucleotides read TGCGCCAGCAGCCAAGTCGGGGCGGGGATAGTGCAGTATTTT. Its translation is CASSQVGAGIVQYF.

The chain carries TRBV27 and TRBJ1-1; D perhaps matches TRBD1 (6 bases). There are 16 residues in the CDR3. V lost 5 bases to trimming and J lost 1 base, with 17 bases between them. Germline V gene lookup returns CDR1 MNHEY and CDR2 SMNVEV (reference sequence). CDR3 coding DNA: TGTGCCAGCAGTCGGACAGTTAGGTCGAGGAACACTGAAGCTTTCTTT. Its protein is CASSRTVRSRNTEAFF.

This clone was recorded once. DNA of the CDR3: TGTGCCAGCAGCGTAGATCCGGGACTAGCGACAGAGCAGTTCTTC. It specifies CASSVDPGLATEQFF. The V and J genes are TRBV9 and TRBJ2-1, with 10 bases aligning to TRBD2. This CDR3 is built from 15 residues. Germline CDR1 and CDR2: SGDLS and YYNGEE. Trimming took 0 bases from V and 10 from J; bases not matched to a gene: 7. The full variable domain, completed using reference TRBV9 and TRBJ2-1, is DSGVTQTPKHLITATGQRVTLRCSPRSGDLSVYWYQQSLDQGLQFLIQYYNGEERAKGNILERFSAQQFPDLHSELNLSSLELGDSALYFCASSVDPGLATEQFFGPGTRLTVL.

This chain uses TRBV11-2 with TRBJ2-7, with no clear D. V lost 8 bases to trimming and J lost 2 bases, with 10 bases between them. CDR1 SGHAT and CDR2 FQNNGV come from the germline V gene. The CDR3 length is 12 residues. The CDR3 DNA reads as TGTGCCAGCCGCTCCGGGCCCTACGAGCAGTACTTC. Protein product: CASRSGPYEQYF.

This chain uses TRBV6-5 with TRBJ1-2; no reliable D call. From germline, CDR1 is MNHEY and CDR2 SVGAGI. The V end lost 6 bases, the J end lost 4 bases, and 9 bases lay between the germline ends. The length of the CDR3 is 12 residues. This chain's CDR3 is CASRLGLYGYTF. CDR3 nucleotide sequence: TGTGCCAGCAGGTTGGGCCTCTATGGCTACACCTTC.

This clone came up once. This rearrangement joins TRBV21-1 to TRBJ2-7; TRBD2, as called in the table, went unchecked against the DNA. TRBV21-1 is classified as a pseudogene. This CDR3 has 14 amino acids. The DNA for the CDR3 is TGTGCCAGCAGGCAGGGACTAGCGGCCTCCGAGCAGTACTTC. This translates into CASRQGLAASEQYF.

V usage is TRBV19 and J usage is TRBJ2-3, with 8 bases lining up with TRBD2. CDR1 is LNHDA and CDR2 is SQIVND in the germline V gene (reference sequence). Trimming took 5 bases from V and 1 from J; bases not matched to a gene: 11. The CDR3 is made up of 17 amino acids. The CDR3 loop reads CASSRTVAGMGTDTQYF. In DNA, the CDR3 is TGTGCCAGTAGTCGTACCGTAGCGGGAATGGGCACAGATACGCAGTATTTT.

J is TRBJ1-6 and V is TRBV11-2; no clear D. The germline V and J ends were trimmed by 7 bases and 6 bases, with 22 bases remaining between them. The CDR3 has 17 residues. Germline CDR1 is SGHAT and CDR2 is FQNNGV. DNA for the CDR3: TGTGCCAGCACCCGGGGTCAGCGACTGGAGGCTAATTCACCCCTCCACTTT. As protein: CASTRGQRLEANSPLHF.

This clone was counted between two and nine times. The chain employs TRBV12-3 or TRBV12-4 and TRBJ1-3, with D unresolved. The CDR3 consists of 13 residues. With 3 bases removed from V and 0 bases from J, the gap between germline ends came to 3 bases. This chain's CDR3 is CASSFSSGNTIYF. The DNA for the CDR3 is TGTGCCAGCAGTTTCAGCTCTGGAAACACCATATATTTT.

This sequence joins TRBV19 and TRBJ2-2; D gene ambiguous. CDR1 and CDR2 from the germline V gene are LNHDA and SQIVND (reference sequence). The CDR3 has 15 residues. Trimming stripped 4 bases from V and 2 bases from J, with 11 bases between. In DNA form, the CDR3 reads TGTGCCAGTAGTAACCGTGGAGAAAACACCGGGGAGCTGTTTTTT. Residues: CASSNRGENTGELFF.